Listed here are 9 T cell receptor beta chains from one sample, sequenced in a study of post-analysis software for immune sequencing data. Study outcomes and limitations: A few TRBV segments, TRBV5-6, TRBV5-1 and TRBV20-1 among them, were found more frequent in patients than controls.

TCR beta cDNA libraries included unique molecular identifiers. TCRdb reprocessed the PCR reads via MiXCR and lists one record per CDR3 protein. The sample consists of under 650,000 distinct CDR3 sequences, about 44% of them appearing once. For these receptors, no antigen is known. The sample consisted of blood. These receptors were taken from a girl aged 10-17 years with multiple sclerosis.

This clonotype showed up just a few times. The V and J genes are TRBV10-3 and TRBJ2-1; D unresolved. This CDR3 has 13 amino acids. The V gene's germline CDR1 is ENHRY and CDR2 SYGVKD. V lost 4 bases and J 6 bases, leaving 10 bases between the germline ends. The CDR3 loop reads CAISGDTLNEQFF. CDR3 sequence (DNA): TGTGCCATCAGTGGCGACACTCTCAATGAGCAGTTCTTC.

This clonotype occurred a few times. This rearrangement joins TRBV7-9 to TRBJ1-2, with D possibly being TRBD1 (6 bases). The germline V gene has CDR1 SEHNR and CDR2 FQNEAQ (reference sequence). The CDR3 loop spans 15 amino acids. Trimming stripped 6 bases from V and 5 bases from J, with 19 bases between. CDR3 amino acids: CASRPFVGGGYGYTF. The CDR3 nucleotides read TGTGCCAGCAGACCGTTTGTCGGAGGGGGTTATGGCTACACCTTC. The full variable domain, its missing parts supplied by reference TRBV7-9 and TRBJ1-2, is DTGVSQNPRHKITKRGQNVTFRCDPISEHNRLYWYRQTLGQGPEFLTYFQNEAQLEKSRLLSDRFSAERPKGSFSTLEIQRTEQGDSAMYLCASRPFVGGGYGYTFGSGTRLTVV.

The chain recombines TRBV14 with TRBJ2-7, with D maybe TRBD1 (6 bases). Germline CDR1 is SGHDN and CDR2 is FVKESK. This CDR3 is built from 13 residues. V was shortened by 6 bases and J by 4 bases, with 13 bases between the two germline ends. The CDR3 protein is CASSLLGQYEQYF. CDR3 DNA: TGTGCCAGCAGTCTCCTAGGACAGTACGAGCAGTACTTC. Variable domain in full (rest from reference TRBV14 and TRBJ2-7): EAGVTQFPSHSVIEKGQTVTLRCDPISGHDNLYWYRRVMGKEIKFLLHFVKESKQDESGMPNNRFLAERTGGTYSTLKVQPAELEDSGVYFCASSLLGQYEQYFGPGTRLTVT.

The chain couples TRBV7-8 to TRBJ2-1; D is perhaps TRBD2 (6 bases). CDR1 SGHVS and CDR2 FQNEAQ come from the germline V gene. This CDR3 spans 17 amino acids. Trimming cost V 0 bases and J 0 bases, with 12 bases left between them. The CDR3 DNA sequence: TGTGCCAGCAGCTTAGCGGGCGGGGCGGGCTCCTACAATGAGCAGTTCTTC. The encoded protein is CASSLAGGAGSYNEQFF. Complete variable domain (other parts from reference TRBV7-8 and TRBJ2-1): GAGVSQSPRYKVAKRGQDVALRCDPISGHVSLFWYQQALGQGPEFLTYFQNEAQLDKSGLPSDRFFAERPEGSVSTLKIQRTQQEDSAVYLCASSLAGGAGSYNEQFFGPGTRLTVL.

V gene TRBV9 combines with J gene TRBJ2-4, with 8 positions matching TRBD2. The J call may be wrong; the DNA end is better matched by TRBJ2-5. CDR1 is SGDLS, CDR2 YYNGEE, per germline. The CDR3 consists of 16 residues. The CDR3 reads CASSVTSGRLQETQYF. In nucleotides, the CDR3 is TGTGCCAGCAGCGTTACTAGCGGACGACTCCAAGAGACCCAGTACTTC.

The genes are TRBV29-1 and TRBJ1-4; D call uncertain. V shed 1 base and J shed 8 bases, with 8 bases lying between them. Germline V lookup: CDR1 SQVTM, CDR2 ANQGSEA. The CDR3 is 12 amino acids. CDR3 DNA: TGCAGCGTTGAAGGGGAAGGCGAAAAACTGTTTTTT. Amino acid sequence: CSVEGEGEKLFF.

This clonotype has just a few counts. Written as DNA, the CDR3 is TGTGCCAGCAGTTTAGAGTGGGACCTCAATCAGCCCCAGCATTTT. Translating it yields CASSLEWDLNQPQHF. The chain couples TRBV12-3 or TRBV12-4 to TRBJ1-5; tentatively, D is TRBD1 (5 bases). Deletions cut 1 base from V and 3 bases from J, with 10 bases between. The CDR3 extends over 15 amino acids.

The chain recombines TRBV7-3 with TRBJ2-1, with D perhaps matching TRBD2 (6 bases). There are 15 residues in the CDR3. V lost 5 bases and J 4 bases, leaving 15 bases between the germline ends. Germline V CDR1 and CDR2: SGHTA, FQGTGA. The CDR3 sequence: CASSPDGGNYNEQFF. In nucleotides, the CDR3 is TGTGCCAGCAGCCCAGACGGGGGAAATTACAATGAGCAGTTCTTC.

This clonotype showed up just a few times. V is TRBV28 and J is TRBJ2-5; weak D call: TRBD2 (7 bases). The end of the DNA fits TRBJ2-7 better, so the J call may be wrong. CDR1 and CDR2 from the germline V gene are MDHEN and SYDVKM. The CDR3 has 14 residues. CDR3 loop: CASTSVGGPYEQYF. For the CDR3, the DNA is TGTGCCAGCACTTCGGTGGGGGGGCCCTACGAGCAGTACTTC.